The 21 T cell receptor beta chains presented below share a single source sample, sequenced in a study of cytomegalovirus exposure and HLA in healthy donors. The PCR made use of 60 Vbeta and 13 Jbeta primers. Generated by immunoSEQ multiplex PCR, the TCRdb table keeps only in-frame clones and is missing some. Of tens of thousands of clones in the sample, approximately 70% were seen once. Specimen: PBMCs. The receptors were gathered from a woman aged 45-60 years in good health and CMV-seropositive.

The V gene is TRBV5-1, the J gene TRBJ1-6, with D possibly TRBD1 on 5 matching bases. The CDR3 spans 13 residues. V gave up 2 bases and J gave up 5 bases, with 5 bases separating them. CDR1 and CDR2 from the germline V gene are SGHRS and YFSETQ. The CDR3 nucleotides are TGCGCCAGCAGCTTAGGGGATAATTCACCCCTCCACTTT. Translating gives CASSLGDNSPLHF.

The chain is built from TRBV7-2 and TRBJ2-3; 8 bases map to TRBD1. The CDR3 loop spans 13 amino acids. V lost 5 bases, J lost 9 bases, and 7 bases stayed unmatched. Germline loops: CDR1 SGHTA, CDR2 FQGNSA. In DNA form, the CDR3 reads TGTGCCAGCAGCGAAGGCAGGGGGCAAACGCAGTATTTT. Amino acids: CASSEGRGQTQYF.

The chain uses TRBV18 and TRBJ1-2, with D hard to call. Trimming pared 1 base from V and 4 bases from J, leaving 10 bases between. There are 14 residues in the CDR3. Germline assignment: CDR1 KGHSH and CDR2 LQKENI. The CDR3 protein is CASSPQEGTYGYTF. In nucleotides, the CDR3 is TGTGCCAGCTCACCACAAGAGGGAACCTATGGCTACACCTTC.

This clone was detected many times. This chain connects TRBV4-2 to TRBJ1-2; 9 nucleotides agree with TRBD1. The CDR3 spans 16 residues. Germline CDR1 reads LGHNA; CDR2 reads YNFKEQ. V gave up 1 base and J gave up 0 bases; unmatched junction bases: 3. The CDR3 region is CASSQATGGANYGYTF. CDR3 nucleotides: TGTGCCAGCAGCCAAGCGACAGGGGGGGCTAACTATGGCTACACCTTC.

In DNA, the CDR3 is TGTGCCAGCAGGGGACAGCTAAGCTCCTACAATGAGCAGTTCTTC. Amino acids: CASRGQLSSYNEQFF. The chain joins TRBV6-1 to TRBJ2-1; 7 bases agree with TRBD1. CDR1 is MNHNS, CDR2 SASEGT, per germline. With 6 bases clipped from V and 0 bases from J, the junction kept 5 bases outside the gene matches. This CDR3 is built from 15 residues.

This chain links TRBV28 with TRBJ1-2; tentatively, D is TRBD1 (6 bases). V was clipped by 7 bases and J by 5 bases, with 14 bases between them. From germline, CDR1 is MDHEN and CDR2 SYDVKM. This CDR3 region has 13 residues. Here the CDR3 reads CASTKDSMYGYTF. DNA of the CDR3: TGTGCCAGCACGAAGGACAGCATGTATGGCTACACCTTC.

The chain combines TRBV10-1 with TRBJ2-2, with TRBD1 matching 8 bases. After removal of 5 bases from V and 4 bases from J, the junction contained 9 bases not matched to a gene. This CDR3 region has 16 residues. The germline CDR1 and CDR2 sequences are WNHNN and SYGVQD (reference sequence). CDR3 nucleotides: TGCGCCAGCAGTTTTGGGGCGACAGGGGCCACCGGGGAGCTGTTTTTT. The encoded protein is CASSFGATGATGELFF.

This clone has just one count. This sequence joins TRBV28 and TRBJ2-3, with TRBD1 matching 10 bases. CDR3 length equals 16 residues. CDR1 is MDHEN, CDR2 SYDVKM, per germline. The junction had 6 bases not matched to a gene; V was cut back by 4 bases and J by 2 bases. The CDR3 bases are TGTGCCAGCAGTTCCTCGGACAGGGGGGCCACAGATACGCAGTATTTT. The encoded protein is CASSSSDRGATDTQYF.

The chain is built from TRBV27 and TRBJ2-3, with TRBD1 matching 8 bases. The CDR3 contains 15 residues. Looked up from germline, CDR1 is MNHEY and CDR2 is SMNVEV (reference sequence). Trimming took 4 bases from V and 1 from J; bases not matched to a gene: 4. The CDR3 DNA follows: TGTGCCAGCAGTTATAGGACAGGGCGCACAGATACGCAGTATTTT. Amino acid sequence: CASSYRTGRTDTQYF.

This clone was observed a few times. The chain joins TRBV27 to TRBJ1-2; D is ambiguous. Trimming removed 6 bases at V and 8 bases at J, with 10 bases between. The V gene's germline CDR1 is MNHEY and CDR2 SMNVEV (reference sequence). The CDR3 length is 11 residues. The CDR3 nucleotides are TGTGCCAGCAGGGTTGCGCGGGGCTACACCTTC. Amino acid sequence: CASRVARGYTF.

This clone was seen a few times. V usage is TRBV30 and J usage is TRBJ2-2; 7 bases line up with TRBD1. The length of the CDR3 is 13 residues. V lost 5 bases and J lost 7; bases outside the gene matches: 7. Per the germline V gene, CDR1 is GTSNPN and CDR2 is SVGIG (reference sequence). The CDR3 DNA reads as TGTGCCTGGCTAAACAGGGGAAGCGGGGAGCTGTTTTTT. Translated, it gives CAWLNRGSGELFF.

This clone was counted between two and nine times. This chain connects TRBV11-2 to TRBJ2-7; tentatively, D is TRBD1 (5 bases). Trimming pared 5 bases from V and 1 base from J, leaving 12 bases between. The CDR3 runs to 14 residues. Germline V gene lookup returns CDR1 SGHAT and CDR2 FQNNGV. CDR3 protein: CASSLGHWSYEQYF. The CDR3 nucleotides are TGTGCCAGCAGCCTCGGACATTGGTCCTACGAGCAGTACTTC.

Remarks on this clone: Other DNA variants within this sample encode the same CDR3. The chain uses TRBV11-2 and TRBJ1-1, with D perhaps matching TRBD1 (6 bases). The CDR3 is made up of 15 amino acids. The V and J ends lost 9 bases and 0 bases respectively, with 17 bases between them. In germline, CDR1 is SGHAT, CDR2 FQNNGV. DNA for the CDR3: TGTGCCAGTACCCACCTGGGACATATGAACACTGAAGCTTTCTTT. Translation gives CASTHLGHMNTEAFF.

The genes are TRBV7-3 and TRBJ2-3; 10 positions agree with TRBD2. Germline CDR1 is SGHTA and CDR2 is FQGTGA. Trimming at V came to 1 base and at J to 4 bases, leaving 2 bases not matched to a gene. This CDR3 comprises 15 residues. The CDR3 spells CASSLSLAGADTQYF. CDR3 coding DNA: TGTGCCAGCAGCTTAAGCCTAGCGGGAGCAGATACGCAGTATTTT. The complete variable domain, with remaining parts taken from reference TRBV7-3 and TRBJ2-3, reads GAGVSQTPSNKVTEKGKYVELRCDPISGHTALYWYRQSLGQGPEFLIYFQGTGAADDSGLPNDRFFAVRPEGSVSTLKIQRTERGDSAVYLCASSLSLAGADTQYFGPGTRLTVL.

This clone was counted a few times. This rearrangement joins TRBV21-1 to TRBJ2-5; the table's D call, TRBD1, has no DNA check behind it. TRBV21-1 is designated a pseudogene. This CDR3 region has 16 residues. CDR3 protein: CASSKEGQGAGETQYF. The CDR3 bases are TGTGCCAGCAGCAAAGAGGGACAGGGGGCCGGGGAGACCCAGTACTTC.

The chain couples TRBV9 to TRBJ2-5; D is unresolved. Trimming left V 0 bases short and J 3 bases short, with 9 bases between. Germline loops: CDR1 SGDLS, CDR2 YYNGEE. The CDR3 sequence is 14 residues long. The DNA of the CDR3 is TGTGCCAGCAGCGTAGGAGGAATAAAAGAGACCCAGTACTTC. Amino acid sequence: CASSVGGIKETQYF. Full variable domain (remainder filled in from reference TRBV9 and TRBJ2-5): DSGVTQTPKHLITATGQRVTLRCSPRSGDLSVYWYQQSLDQGLQFLIQYYNGEERAKGNILERFSAQQFPDLHSELNLSSLELGDSALYFCASSVGGIKETQYFGPGTRLLVL.

The chain employs TRBV10-3 and TRBJ2-7, with a possible D match to TRBD1 (6 bases). The V gene's germline CDR1 is ENHRY and CDR2 SYGVKD. Deletions cut 8 bases from V and 3 bases from J, with 23 bases between. The CDR3 loop spans 16 amino acids. Written as DNA, the CDR3 is TGTGCCATCTCCGGGACATCGAAATTCTTACTCTACGAGCAGTACTTC. It codes for CAISGTSKFLLYEQYF.

The chain carries TRBV27 and TRBJ2-2; 9 nucleotides line up with TRBD2. The length of the CDR3 is 16 residues. V trimming: 2 bases; J trimming: 6 bases; junction bases outside the gene matches: 7. The germline V gene has CDR1 MNHEY and CDR2 SMNVEV (reference sequence). CDR3 nucleotide sequence: TGTGCCAGCAGTTTACAGGGCGGGAGGGCCTCCGGGGAGCTGTTTTTT. Protein sequence: CASSLQGGRASGELFF.

The gene calls are TRBV6-1 and TRBJ2-5, with 7 bases that match TRBD1. Per the germline V gene, CDR1 is MNHNS and CDR2 is SASEGT. Trimming at V came to 5 bases and at J to 5 bases, leaving 8 bases not matched to a gene. This CDR3 has 14 amino acids. In DNA form, the CDR3 reads TGTGCCAGCAGTTTTAATGACAGGGTGGAGACCCAGTACTTC. Its protein product is CASSFNDRVETQYF.

The genes are TRBV29-1 and TRBJ1-6; possible D gene TRBD1, 6 bases. Germline lookup yields CDR1 SQVTM and CDR2 ANQGSEA. The length of the CDR3 is 10 residues. Trimming removed 7 bases at V and 14 bases at J, with 12 bases between. This CDR3 is CSAGDLALHF. The CDR3 DNA reads as TGCAGCGCAGGGGACCTCGCCCTCCACTTT.

The chain recombines TRBV28 with TRBJ2-7, with a tentative D call TRBD1 (5 bases). Germline values: CDR1 MDHEN, CDR2 SYDVKM. The CDR3 runs to 14 residues. V lost 2 bases and J 4 bases, leaving 12 bases between the germline ends. The CDR3 here is CASSLAGIVYEQYF. In nucleotides, the CDR3 is TGTGCCAGCAGTTTAGCAGGGATCGTTTACGAGCAGTACTTC.